Reported below is one TCR beta chain. This clonotype was recorded once. This clone's antigen is unknown. No per-base quality is available; no much larger clone lies one base away. Single-read evidence is weak. This was a case-control study nested in a cohort of healthcare workers in London, UK, who had nasopharyngeal swab PCR tests and blood samples taken every week. Healthcare workers were recruited during the week of the UK lockdown, between 23 and 31 March 2020, and followed weekly for up to about 15 weeks. This record belongs to a study of early T cells in non-severe SARS-CoV-2 infection listed by TCRdb under 2021. Study-wide context: Because TCR sequencing relied on bulk RNA taken from unsorted whole blood, pairing of alpha and beta chains was not possible. Results and caveats for the whole study, not just this receptor: VDJdb matching was skewed toward anti-spike CD8 responses, so virus-specific expansions were likely underestimated and private and CD4 specificities were missed.

The CDR3 contains 13 residues, cysteine and phenylalanine counted. Only the CDR3 region is kept as DNA, spanning 39 bases read in frame from base 1. The germline V gene encodes CDR1 DFQATT and CDR2 SNEGSKA (reference sequence). V loses 6 bases of germline sequence and J loses 8 bases, and the interval between the two ends is 14 bases. Libraries were constructed by 5' RACE. Instrument on record: NextSeq 500. In the TCR library protocol, unique molecular identifiers were attached to individual cDNA molecules to correct for PCR bias and sequencing error. Both TCR alpha and beta chains were sequenced, and tight co-correlation was observed between alpha and beta sequence abundances in each sample. Per the authors' processing: Decombinator V4 was used to annotate TCR sequences for V gene, J gene and CDR3. Expanded TCRs were defined as changing significantly between any two time points under a Poisson model with p below 0.0001. Abundances of TCRs were expressed as counts per million after normalisation to the total number of TCRs sequenced in each sample. MAIT TCRs were defined by TRAV1-2 paired with TRAJ12, TRAJ20 or TRAJ33, and iNKT TCRs by TRAV10 paired with TRAJ18. A search of VDJdb, accessed on 1 November 2021, was run for TCRs annotated to CMV, EBV and SARS-CoV-2, with TCRs annotated for multiple antigens excluded. TCRdb trimmed the raw reads at Q25, called clones with MiXCR and kept productive beta chains. Under each unique CDR3 protein, matching rows form one entry showing the most common genes and DNA. These V and J calls derive from TCRdb rather than the authors' analysis. Across this sample there are tens of thousands of distinct CDR3 sequences, with approximately 11% seen only once. The top ten constitute around 13% of the sample.

The rearranged chain carries TRBV20-1 and TRBJ1-6; confidence is insufficient to name the D gene. Input material: whole blood. This receptor was identified in an adult who was a healthcare worker with PCR-confirmed SARS-CoV-2 infection or an uninfected control (not recorded which). The DNA sequence reads TGCAGTGCAACTGTCGCTGAGGATTCACCCCTCCACTTT. It translates to CSATVAEDSPLHF.